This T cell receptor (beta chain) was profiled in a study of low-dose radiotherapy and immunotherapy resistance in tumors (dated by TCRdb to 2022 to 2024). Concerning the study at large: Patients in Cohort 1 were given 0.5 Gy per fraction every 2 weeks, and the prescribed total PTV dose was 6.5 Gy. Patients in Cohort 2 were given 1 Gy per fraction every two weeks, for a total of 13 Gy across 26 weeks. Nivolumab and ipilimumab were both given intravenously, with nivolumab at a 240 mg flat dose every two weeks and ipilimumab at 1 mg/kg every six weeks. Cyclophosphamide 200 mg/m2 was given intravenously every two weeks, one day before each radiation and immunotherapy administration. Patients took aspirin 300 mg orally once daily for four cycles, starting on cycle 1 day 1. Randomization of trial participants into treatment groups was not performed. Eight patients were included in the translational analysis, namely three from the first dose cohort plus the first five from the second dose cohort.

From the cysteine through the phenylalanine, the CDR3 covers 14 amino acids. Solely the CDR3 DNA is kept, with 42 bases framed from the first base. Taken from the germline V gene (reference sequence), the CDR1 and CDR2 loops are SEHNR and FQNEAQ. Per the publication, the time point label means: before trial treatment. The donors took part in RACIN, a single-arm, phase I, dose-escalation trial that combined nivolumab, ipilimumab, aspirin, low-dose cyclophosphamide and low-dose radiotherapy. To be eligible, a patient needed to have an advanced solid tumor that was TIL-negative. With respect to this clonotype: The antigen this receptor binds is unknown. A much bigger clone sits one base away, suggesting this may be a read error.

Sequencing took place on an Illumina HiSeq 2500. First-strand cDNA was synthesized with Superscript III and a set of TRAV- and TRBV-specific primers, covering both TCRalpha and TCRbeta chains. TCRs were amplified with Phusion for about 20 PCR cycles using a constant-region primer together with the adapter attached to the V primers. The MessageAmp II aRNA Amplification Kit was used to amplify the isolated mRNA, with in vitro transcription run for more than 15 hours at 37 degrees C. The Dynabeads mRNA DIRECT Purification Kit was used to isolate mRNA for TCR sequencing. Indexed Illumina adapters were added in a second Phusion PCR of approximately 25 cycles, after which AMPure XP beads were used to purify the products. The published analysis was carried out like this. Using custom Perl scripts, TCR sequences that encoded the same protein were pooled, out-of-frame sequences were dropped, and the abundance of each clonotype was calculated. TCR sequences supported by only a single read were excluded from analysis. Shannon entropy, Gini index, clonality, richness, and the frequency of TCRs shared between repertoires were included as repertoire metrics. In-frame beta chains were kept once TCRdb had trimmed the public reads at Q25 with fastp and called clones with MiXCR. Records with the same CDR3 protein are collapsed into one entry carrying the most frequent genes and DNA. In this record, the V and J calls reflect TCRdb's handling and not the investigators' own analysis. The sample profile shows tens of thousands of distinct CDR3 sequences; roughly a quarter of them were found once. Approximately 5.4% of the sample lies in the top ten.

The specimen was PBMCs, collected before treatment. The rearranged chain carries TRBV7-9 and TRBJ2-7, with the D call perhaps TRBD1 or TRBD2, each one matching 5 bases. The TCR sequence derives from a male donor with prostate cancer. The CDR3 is CASSVGADPYEQHF. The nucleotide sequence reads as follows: TGTGCCAGCAGCGTCGGGGCGGACCCCTACGAGCAGCACTTC.